A selection of T cell receptor beta chains follows, all from one sample in a study of metastatic and nonmetastatic thyroid tumors. TCRdb re-clonotyped the PCR reads via MiXCR. The data show some 7,900 clones, approximately 27% seen once. Sequencing was carried out using adjacent normal tissue. The receptors stem from a female donor with papillary thyroid cancer or a benign thyroid nodule (not recorded which). Some clones in this sample may be carry-over from other donors' samples. CDR3s leave out the opening cysteine and the closing phenylalanine or tryptophan. D genes are given only for firm matches.

V	D	CDR3
TRBV12-3/TRBV12-4	TRBD1	ASTPGQGYGEKLF
TRBV6-1	TRBD1	ASSGGQGPNQPQH
TRBV6-1	NA	ASSEVSPPGNEQF
TRBV9	NA	ASTPVGSTDTQY
TRBV6-5	TRBD2	ASSYSGASYEQY
TRBV4-3	NA	ASSQDVGSHNEQF
TRBV6-1	TRBD1	ASKMGQGNYGYT
TRBV5-6	TRBD2	ASSPLEAGGPYEQY
TRBV20-1	NA	SARVDPSYEQY
TRBV2	NA	ASSGDSVSTDTQY
TRBV6-1	TRBD1	ASSQRQGSYEQY
TRBV6-1	NA	ASSDQQTSYEQY
TRBV27	NA	ASSPLGYSYEQY
TRBV11-2	NA	ASSPGLAVNTIY
TRBV18	NA	ATKGSSSYNSPLH
TRBV15	TRBD1	ATSSSRDSADTQY
TRBV9	TRBD1	ASSPQDREGSTEAF
TRBV6-1	NA	ASTGTFWDTEAF
TRBV11-2	TRBD2	ASSPGGASGSYTQY
TRBV7-2	NA	ASSLGTVAYEQY
TRBV19	TRBD2	ASSSFRGLGGTDTQY
TRBV19	TRBD2	ASSLGLAGAYEQY
TRBV11-2	TRBD2	TISLDLAGGPDTQY
TRBV20-1	TRBD2	SAAPGTRGEQY
TRBV5-1	NA	ASSFGGGDEQF
TRBV6-1	NA	ASSSLRRDQETQY
TRBV5-1	TRBD2	ASSFSGSPYEQY
TRBV6-1	NA	ASSEGPYSNQPQH
TRBV5-1	NA	ASRLETGTVNTEAF
TRBV6-5	NA	ASSYKGVYGYT
TRBV20-1	NA	SATSEASNQPQH
TRBV11-2	NA	ASSSLRGRMTDTQY
TRBV19	NA	ASSPVEGREYEQY
TRBV6-1	NA	ASSGGQGRTNEQF
TRBV5-8	NA	ASSFETAYNEQF
TRBV6-1	TRBD1	ASSEDRGRLWGYT
TRBV12-3/TRBV12-4	TRBD1	ASSPSTIGTGGKTEAF
TRBV12-3/TRBV12-4	NA	ASSLSPAEPSYEQY
TRBV6-5	NA	ASSLGVAPGAPLH
TRBV12-3/TRBV12-4	NA	ASSLAGRVSYEQY
TRBV9	NA	ASSPRLLWVTGELF
TRBV19	TRBD1	ASAGTANYGYT
TRBV28	NA	ASSSRDGSNEKLF
TRBV28	TRBD1	ASSLWDRVFEQF
TRBV4-2	TRBD1	ASSQDTGENTEAF
TRBV9	NA	ASSPFRENTEAF
TRBV7-2	TRBD1	ASSLGGTGPQY
TRBV12-3/TRBV12-4	NA	ASSHPGQGSAEAF
TRBV10-3	TRBD1	AISDSEQGALNTEAF
TRBV5-4	NA	ASSLLVGQGNTEAF
TRBV6-2/TRBV6-3	NA	ASRLNPGRSLSGANVLT
TRBV20-1	TRBD1	SATTGGAEKLF
TRBV12-3/TRBV12-4	NA	ASSLISGGSEAF